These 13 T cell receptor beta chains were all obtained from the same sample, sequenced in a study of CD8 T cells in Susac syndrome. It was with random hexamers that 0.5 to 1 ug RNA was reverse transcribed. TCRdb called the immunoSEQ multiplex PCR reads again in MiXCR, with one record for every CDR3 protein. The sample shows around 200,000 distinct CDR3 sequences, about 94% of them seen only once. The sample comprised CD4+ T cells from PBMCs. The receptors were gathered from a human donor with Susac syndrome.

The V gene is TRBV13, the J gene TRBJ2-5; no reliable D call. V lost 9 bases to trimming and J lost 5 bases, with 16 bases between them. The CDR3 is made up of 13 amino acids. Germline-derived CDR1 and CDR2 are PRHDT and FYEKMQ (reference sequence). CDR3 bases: TGTGCCAGTACACTAAGGGATGTGGAGACCCAGTACTTC. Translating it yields CASTLRDVETQYF.

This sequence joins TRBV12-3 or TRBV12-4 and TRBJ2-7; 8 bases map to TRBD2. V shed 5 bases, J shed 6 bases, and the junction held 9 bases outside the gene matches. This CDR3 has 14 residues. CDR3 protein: CASSRPLAVAEQYF. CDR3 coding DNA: TGTGCCAGCAGTCGTCCACTAGCGGTCGCCGAGCAGTACTTC.

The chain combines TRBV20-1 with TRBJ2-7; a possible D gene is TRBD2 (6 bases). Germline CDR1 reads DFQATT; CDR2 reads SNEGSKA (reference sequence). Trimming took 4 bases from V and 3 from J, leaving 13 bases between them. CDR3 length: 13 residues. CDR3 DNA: TGCAGTGCTACGGGACTTCTTTTCTACGAGCAGTACTTC. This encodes CSATGLLFYEQYF.

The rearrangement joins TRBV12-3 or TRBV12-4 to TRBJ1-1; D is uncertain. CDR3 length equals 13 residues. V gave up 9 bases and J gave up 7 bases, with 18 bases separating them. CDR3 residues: CASLPRLTGEAFF. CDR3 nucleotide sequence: TGTGCCAGTCTCCCGAGACTCACGGGTGAAGCTTTCTTT.

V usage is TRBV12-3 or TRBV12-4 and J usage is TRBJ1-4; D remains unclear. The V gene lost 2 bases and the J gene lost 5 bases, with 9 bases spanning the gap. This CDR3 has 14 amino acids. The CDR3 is CASSLRTKNEKLFF. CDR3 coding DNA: TGTGCCAGCAGTTTAAGGACGAAAAATGAAAAACTGTTTTTT.

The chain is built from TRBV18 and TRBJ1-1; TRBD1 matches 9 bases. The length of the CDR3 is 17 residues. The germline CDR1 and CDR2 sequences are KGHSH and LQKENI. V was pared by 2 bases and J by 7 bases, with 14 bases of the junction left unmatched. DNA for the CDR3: TGTGCCAGCTCACCAGGGGGGGACAGGGCTCGACAGGGTGAAGCTTTCTTT. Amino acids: CASSPGGDRARQGEAFF.

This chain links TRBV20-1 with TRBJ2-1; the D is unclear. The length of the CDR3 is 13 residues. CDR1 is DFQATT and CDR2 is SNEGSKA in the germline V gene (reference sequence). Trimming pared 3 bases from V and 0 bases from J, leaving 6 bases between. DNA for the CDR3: TGCAGTGCTAGTCAGAGCTCCTACAATGAGCAGTTCTTC. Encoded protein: CSASQSSYNEQFF.

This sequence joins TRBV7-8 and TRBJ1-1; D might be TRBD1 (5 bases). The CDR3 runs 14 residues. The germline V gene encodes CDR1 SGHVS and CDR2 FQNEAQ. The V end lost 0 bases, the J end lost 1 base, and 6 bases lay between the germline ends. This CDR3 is CASSLAQANTEAFF. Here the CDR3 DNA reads TGTGCCAGCAGCTTAGCACAGGCGAACACTGAAGCTTTCTTT.

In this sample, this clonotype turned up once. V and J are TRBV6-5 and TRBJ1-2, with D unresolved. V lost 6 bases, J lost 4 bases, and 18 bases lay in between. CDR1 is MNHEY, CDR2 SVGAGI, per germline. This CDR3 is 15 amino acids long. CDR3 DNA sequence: TGTGCCAGCAGCCCTGCCGGGAAAGGGAGCTATGGCTACACCTTC. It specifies CASSPAGKGSYGYTF.

The CDR3 is CASSYSGQGFTEAFF. As DNA, the CDR3 is TGTGCCAGCAGTTACTCGGGACAGGGGTTCACTGAAGCTTTCTTT. The chain carries TRBV6-5 and TRBJ1-1; 10 bases are shared with TRBD1. Trimming at V came to 0 bases and at J to 4 bases, leaving 2 bases not matched to a gene. Germline-derived CDR1 and CDR2 are MNHEY and SVGAGI. The CDR3 has 15 residues.

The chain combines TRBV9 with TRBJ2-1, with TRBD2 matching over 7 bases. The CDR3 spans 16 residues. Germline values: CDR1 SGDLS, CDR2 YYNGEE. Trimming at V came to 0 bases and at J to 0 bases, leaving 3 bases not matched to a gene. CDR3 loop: CASSVGGDYSYNEQFF. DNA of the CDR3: TGTGCCAGCAGCGTAGGGGGGGACTACTCCTACAATGAGCAGTTCTTC.

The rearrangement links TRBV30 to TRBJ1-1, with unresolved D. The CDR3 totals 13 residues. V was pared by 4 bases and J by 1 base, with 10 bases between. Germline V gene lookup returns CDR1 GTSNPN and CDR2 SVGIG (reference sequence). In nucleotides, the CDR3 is TGTGCCTGGATGGGGATCACGAACACTGAAGCTTTCTTT. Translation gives CAWMGITNTEAFF.

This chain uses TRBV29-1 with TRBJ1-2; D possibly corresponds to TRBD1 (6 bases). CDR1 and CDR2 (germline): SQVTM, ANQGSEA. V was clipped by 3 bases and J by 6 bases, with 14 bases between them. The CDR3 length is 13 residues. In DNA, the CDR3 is TGCAGCGTTGACCCGACAGGCAAGGATGGCTACACCTTC. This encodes CSVDPTGKDGYTF.